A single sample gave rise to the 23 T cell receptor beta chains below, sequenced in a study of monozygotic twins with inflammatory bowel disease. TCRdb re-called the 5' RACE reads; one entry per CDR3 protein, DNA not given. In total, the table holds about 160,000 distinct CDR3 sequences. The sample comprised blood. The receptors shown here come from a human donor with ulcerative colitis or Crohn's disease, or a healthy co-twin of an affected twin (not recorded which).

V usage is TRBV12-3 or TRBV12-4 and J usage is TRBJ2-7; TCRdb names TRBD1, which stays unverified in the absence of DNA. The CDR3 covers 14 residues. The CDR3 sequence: CASSLTGDGYEQYF.

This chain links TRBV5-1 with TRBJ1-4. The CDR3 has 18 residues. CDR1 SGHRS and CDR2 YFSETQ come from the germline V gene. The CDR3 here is CASSLASADTADNEKLFF.

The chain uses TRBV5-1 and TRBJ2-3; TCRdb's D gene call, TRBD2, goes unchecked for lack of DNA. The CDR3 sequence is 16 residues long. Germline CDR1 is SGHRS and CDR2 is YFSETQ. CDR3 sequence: CASSLGLAGSTDTQYF.

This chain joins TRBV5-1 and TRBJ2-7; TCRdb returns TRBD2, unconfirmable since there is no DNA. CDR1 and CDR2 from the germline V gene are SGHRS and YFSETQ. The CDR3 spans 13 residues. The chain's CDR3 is CASSLIPTGEQYF.

This chain's CDR3 is CASSRGASWNSGANVLTF. This chain connects TRBV3-1 to TRBJ2-6. Per the germline V gene, CDR1 is LGHDT and CDR2 is YNNKEL (reference sequence). CDR3 size: 18 residues.

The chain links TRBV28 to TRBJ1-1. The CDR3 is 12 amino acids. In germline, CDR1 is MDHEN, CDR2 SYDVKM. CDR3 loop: CASRVGFTEAFF.

The CDR3 loop reads CASRDGATNEKLFF. The chain joins TRBV19 to TRBJ1-4. CDR3 length equals 14 residues. Germline CDR1 and CDR2: LNHDA and SQIVND (reference sequence).

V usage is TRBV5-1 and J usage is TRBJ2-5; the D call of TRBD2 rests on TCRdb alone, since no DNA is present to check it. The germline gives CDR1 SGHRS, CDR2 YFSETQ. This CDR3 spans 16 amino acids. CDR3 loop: CASSFGGFGKAETQYF.

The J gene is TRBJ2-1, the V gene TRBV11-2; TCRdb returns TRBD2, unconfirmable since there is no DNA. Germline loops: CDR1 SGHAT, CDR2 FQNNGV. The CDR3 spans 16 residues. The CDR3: CASRSIAGDLYNEQFF.

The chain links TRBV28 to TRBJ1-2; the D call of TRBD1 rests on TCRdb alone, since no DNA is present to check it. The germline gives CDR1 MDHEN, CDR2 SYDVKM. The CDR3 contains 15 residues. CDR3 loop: CASSSGVKANYGYTF.

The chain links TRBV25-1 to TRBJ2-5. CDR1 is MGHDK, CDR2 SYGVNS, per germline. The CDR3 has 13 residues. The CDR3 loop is CASSAQAEETQYF.

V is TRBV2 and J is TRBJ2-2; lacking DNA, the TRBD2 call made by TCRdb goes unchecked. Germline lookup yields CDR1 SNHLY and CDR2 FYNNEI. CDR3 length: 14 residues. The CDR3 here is CASRGDQIHGELFF.

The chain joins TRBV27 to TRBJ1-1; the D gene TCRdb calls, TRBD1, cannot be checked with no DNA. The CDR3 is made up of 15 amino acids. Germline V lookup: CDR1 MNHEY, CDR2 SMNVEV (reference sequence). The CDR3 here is CASSLGGSLNTEAFF.

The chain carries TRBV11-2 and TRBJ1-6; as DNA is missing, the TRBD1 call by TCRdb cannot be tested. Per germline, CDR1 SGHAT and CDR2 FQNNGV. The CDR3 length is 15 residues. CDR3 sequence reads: CASSLNTGDNSPLHF.

CDR3 in amino acids: CASSDYFNYGYTF. The chain employs TRBV10-2 and TRBJ1-2. CDR3 length: 13 amino acids. Germline V gene sequence: CDR1 WSHSY, CDR2 SAAADI.

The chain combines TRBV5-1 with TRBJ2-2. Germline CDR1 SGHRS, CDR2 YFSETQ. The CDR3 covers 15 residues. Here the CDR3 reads CASSFRTANTGELFF.

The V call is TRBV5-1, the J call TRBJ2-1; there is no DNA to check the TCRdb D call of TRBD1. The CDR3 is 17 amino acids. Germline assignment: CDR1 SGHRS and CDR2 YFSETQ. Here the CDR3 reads CASSPRGVDRVLNEQFF.

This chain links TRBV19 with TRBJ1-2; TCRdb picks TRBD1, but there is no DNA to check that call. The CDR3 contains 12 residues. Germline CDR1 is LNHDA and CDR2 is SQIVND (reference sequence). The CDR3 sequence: CASSPYREDYTF. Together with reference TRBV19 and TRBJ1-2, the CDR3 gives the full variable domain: DGGITQSPKYLFRKEGQNVTLSCEQNLNHDAMYWYRQDPGQGLRLIYYSQIVNDFQKGDIAEGYSVSREKKESFPLTVTSAQKNPTAFYLCASSPYREDYTFGSGTRLTVV.

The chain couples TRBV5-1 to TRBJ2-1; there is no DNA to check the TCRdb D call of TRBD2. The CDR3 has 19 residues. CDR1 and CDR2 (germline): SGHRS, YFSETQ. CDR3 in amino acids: CASSPTGASGSTSYNEQFF. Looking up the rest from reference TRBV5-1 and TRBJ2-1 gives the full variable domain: KAGVTQTPRYLIKTRGQQVTLSCSPISGHRSVSWYQQTPGQGLQFLFEYFSETQRNKGNFPGRFSGRQFSNSRSEMNVSTLELGDSALYLCASSPTGASGSTSYNEQFFGPGTRLTVL.

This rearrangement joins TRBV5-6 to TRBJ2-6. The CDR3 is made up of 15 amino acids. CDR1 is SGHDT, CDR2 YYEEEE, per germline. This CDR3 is CASSLVNSGANVLTF.

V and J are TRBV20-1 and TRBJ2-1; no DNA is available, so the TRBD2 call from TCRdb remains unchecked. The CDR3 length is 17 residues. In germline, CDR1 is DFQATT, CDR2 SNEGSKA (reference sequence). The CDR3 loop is CSARGLAGGRSYNEQFF.

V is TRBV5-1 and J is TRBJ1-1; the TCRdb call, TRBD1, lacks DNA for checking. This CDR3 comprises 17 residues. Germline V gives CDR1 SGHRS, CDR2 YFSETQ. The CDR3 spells CASSWIPGQGLDTEAFF.

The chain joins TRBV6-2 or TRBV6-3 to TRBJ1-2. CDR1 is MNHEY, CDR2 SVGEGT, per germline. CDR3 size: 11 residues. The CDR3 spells CATDSNYGYTF.